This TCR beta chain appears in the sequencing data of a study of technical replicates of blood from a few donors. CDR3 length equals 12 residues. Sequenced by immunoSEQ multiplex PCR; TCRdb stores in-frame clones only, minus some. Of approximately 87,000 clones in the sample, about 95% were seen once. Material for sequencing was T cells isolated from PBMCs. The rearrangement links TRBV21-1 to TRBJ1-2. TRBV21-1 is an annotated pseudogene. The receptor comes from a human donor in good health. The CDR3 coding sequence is TGTGCCAGCAGCAAGCGTTTCTATGGCTACACCTTC. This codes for CASSKRFYGYTF.